This T cell receptor beta chain originates from a study of blood T cell repertoires in COVID-19. Measured with immunoSEQ multiplex PCR; TCRdb has only the in-frame clones, and not every one. Of over 50,000 clones in the sample, about four fifths were seen once. CDR3 length: 16 amino acids. Per the germline V gene, CDR1 is MGHRA and CDR2 is YSYEKL. Trimming removed 0 bases from V and 1 base from J; junction bases left unmatched: 5. Source material: PBMCs or T cells enriched from blood (not recorded which). This clonotype originated in a middle-aged woman with acute COVID-19. The V and J genes are TRBV4-1 and TRBJ1-1, with 7 nucleotides matching TRBD1. The CDR3 reads CASSQDWGQRNTEAFF. DNA of the CDR3: TGCGCCAGCAGCCAAGACTGGGGACAGAGGAACACTGAAGCTTTCTTT.